This is a list of T cell receptor beta chains from one sample in a study of T cells in tumors after PD-1 blockade. Assay used: immunoSEQ multiplex PCR; TCRdb lists only in-frame clones, some missing. The sample includes approximately 45,000 clones, roughly three quarters of them seen just once. Material: PBMCs, obtained before anti-PD-1 therapy. All receptors come from a human donor with advanced basal cell or squamous cell carcinoma (not recorded which). CDR3s include the opening cysteine and the closing phenylalanine or tryptophan. D genes are given only for firm matches. Size values are once, few and many counts, or a class for expanded clones, and some rows have none.

TRBJ2-1 | . | TRBV13 | TRBD2 | CASSSTSGGPSYNEQFF | TGTGCCAGCAGCTCAACTAGCGGGGGCCCATCCTACAATGAGCAGTTCTTC
TRBJ1-6 | . | TRBV19 | . | CASSGDDSYNSPLHF | TGTGCCAGTAGTGGGGACGACTCCTATAATTCACCCCTCCACTTT
TRBJ1-5 | once | TRBV6-1 | TRBD1 | CASSEGTGLGQPQHF | TGTGCCAGCAGTGAAGGGACAGGGCTGGGTCAGCCCCAGCATTTT
TRBJ2-7 | . | TRBV19 | . | CASGNYEQYF | TGTGCCAGTGGGAACTACGAGCAGTACTTC
TRBJ2-1 | . | TRBV7-2 | . | CASSLSWGDEQFF | TGTGCCAGCAGCTTAAGTTGGGGAGATGAGCAGTTCTTC
TRBJ2-1 | . | TRBV7-6 | . | CASSQTVNNEQFF | TGTGCCAGCAGCCAGACAGTAAACAATGAGCAGTTCTTC
TRBJ2-5 | . | TRBV5-1 | . | CASSKQGNQETQYF | TGCGCCAGCAGCAAACAGGGAAACCAAGAGACCCAGTACTTC
TRBJ2-1 | once | TRBV5-4 | . | CASSPGPGSNEQFF | TGTGCCAGCAGCCCCGGTCCGGGGAGCAATGAGCAGTTCTTC
TRBJ2-5 | . | TRBV6-5 | . | CASTWGRGSQETQYF | TGTGCCAGCACTTGGGGCAGGGGAAGCCAAGAGACCCAGTACTTC
TRBJ2-2 | . | TRBV7-2 | . | CASSLLGHGSYTGELFF | TGTGCCAGCAGCTTACTGGGACACGGTAGTTACACCGGGGAGCTGTTTTTT
TRBJ2-2 | once | TRBV7-3 | TRBD1 | CASSTDRGRGGELFF | TGTGCCAGCAGCACGGACAGGGGGCGAGGCGGGGAGCTGTTTTTT
TRBJ1-2 | . | TRBV19 | . | CASSAHGSYYGYTF | TGTGCCAGTAGTGCCCACGGATCATATTATGGCTACACCTTC
TRBJ1-2 | once | TRBV5-1 | . | CASSLWGAGTPNGYTF | TGCGCCAGCAGCTTGTGGGGGGCTGGAACCCCAAATGGCTACACCTTC
TRBJ2-5 | . | TRBV5-6 | . | CASSPRRGTQYF | TGTGCCAGCAGCCCTAGGAGGGGGACCCAGTACTTC
TRBJ1-1 | few | TRBV6-5 | . | CASSYSENTEAFF | TGTGCCAGCAGTTACTCCGAGAACACTGAAGCTTTCTTT
TRBJ1-5 | . | TRBV6-6 | . | CASSQGRRGEQPQHF | TGTGCCAGCAGTCAAGGGCGGAGGGGTGAACAGCCCCAGCATTTT
TRBJ1-1 | . | TRBV6-5 | . | CASSLDWSSLQAFF | TGTGCCAGCAGCCTGGACTGGTCCAGCCTACAAGCTTTCTTT
TRBJ2-5 | . | TRBV29-1 | . | CSGFLGLNVKTQYF | TGCAGCGGGTTCCTGGGCCTCAATGTGAAGACCCAGTACTTC
TRBJ2-7 | . | TRBV6-5 | . | CASSYRIGPSYEQYF | TGTGCCAGCAGTTACAGAATCGGACCAAGCTACGAGCAGTACTTC
TRBJ1-6 | few | TRBV6-6 | . | CASSYSTGGGVIALHF | TGTGCCAGCAGTTACTCCACAGGCGGCGGGGTCATTGCCCTCCACTTT
TRBJ1-5 | . | TRBV7-2 | . | CASSLGAPGVGNQPQHF | TGTGCCAGCAGCTTAGGGGCCCCGGGGGTGGGCAATCAGCCCCAGCATTTT
TRBJ2-1 | . | TRBV5-1 | TRBD2 | CASSFNSGGAYNEQFF | TGCGCCAGCAGCTTCAATAGCGGGGGGGCATACAATGAGCAGTTCTTC
TRBJ1-5 | few | TRBV5-4 | . | CASSLDNQPQHF | TGTGCCAGCAGCTTGGACAATCAGCCCCAGCATTTT
TRBJ1-5 | . | TRBV7-8 | TRBD1 | CASSYDRGQGNQPQHF | TGTGCCAGCAGCTACGACAGGGGGCAAGGGAATCAGCCCCAGCATTTT
TRBJ2-7 | . | TRBV7-2 | TRBD2 | CASSSRTSGGYEQYF | TGTGCCAGCAGCTCGCGGACTAGCGGGGGGTACGAGCAGTACTTC
TRBJ1-1 | . | TRBV27 | . | CASSRGTEAFF | TGTGCCAGCAGTAGGGGCACTGAAGCTTTCTTT
TRBJ2-5 | . | TRBV11-3 | TRBD1 | CASSLGGGTGDYQETQYF | TGTGCCAGCAGCTTAGGAGGCGGGACAGGGGACTACCAAGAGACCCAGTACTTC
TRBJ1-5 | . | TRBV19 | . | CASSLRNQPQHF | TGTGCCAGTAGCTTGAGAAATCAGCCCCAGCATTTT
TRBJ2-7 | few | TRBV28 | . | CASRLFTDEVEQYF | TGTGCCAGCAGGCTATTCACCGATGAAGTCGAGCAGTACTTC
TRBJ2-3 | . | TRBV6-4 | . | CASSVDGYLTDTQYF | TGTGCCAGCAGCGTAGACGGTTACCTCACAGATACGCAGTATTTT
TRBJ1-2 | few | TRBV29-1 | . | CSVESAGAIGFGYTF | TGCAGCGTTGAGTCGGCAGGGGCCATAGGTTTCGGCTACACCTTC
TRBJ2-6 | . | TRBV19 | . | CASSIALGRISGANVLTF | TGTGCCAGTAGTATAGCCCTCGGACGCATCTCTGGGGCCAACGTCCTGACTTTC
TRBJ2-5 | . | TRBV18 | TRBD1 | CASSSETGVIETQYF | TGTGCCAGCTCATCCGAGACAGGGGTAATAGAGACCCAGTACTTC
TRBJ1-6 | . | TRBV6-1 | . | CASSEALRRDNSPLHF | TGTGCCAGCAGTGAAGCGCTCAGAAGGGACAATTCACCCCTCCACTTT
TRBJ2-3 | once | TRBV7-8 | . | CASSYESGGVADTQYF | TGTGCCAGCAGCTACGAATCGGGCGGGGTGGCAGATACGCAGTATTTT
TRBJ2-7 | . | TRBV28 | . | CASSPRGIPYEQYF | TGTGCCAGCAGTCCCAGGGGTATCCCCTACGAGCAGTACTTC
TRBJ2-3 | . | TRBV7-8 | TRBD1 | CASSLDRGTDTQYF | TGTGCCAGCAGCCTCGACAGGGGGACAGATACGCAGTATTTT
TRBJ2-3 | . | TRBV19 | TRBD2 | CASSIRDSGREGETDTQYF | TGTGCCAGTAGTATTAGGGATAGCGGGAGGGAAGGCGAGACAGATACGCAGTATTTT
TRBJ2-3 | . | TRBV7-9 | . | CASSPFQSLSTDTQYF | TGTGCCAGCAGCCCCTTTCAGTCCCTAAGCACAGATACGCAGTATTTT
TRBJ2-7 | few | TRBV25-1 | . | CASSGSYEQYF | TGTGCCAGCAGTGGTAGCTACGAGCAGTACTTC
TRBJ2-1 | . | TRBV28 | . | CASSPVDRVSYNEQFF | TGTGCCAGCAGTCCCGTTGACCGAGTCTCCTACAATGAGCAGTTCTTC
TRBJ2-1 | . | TRBV19 | . | CATSRGYNEQFF | TGTGCCACGTCTCGGGGATACAATGAGCAGTTCTTC
TRBJ2-7 | once | TRBV3-1/TRBV3-2 | . | CASSIGIDPYEQYF | TGTGCCAGCAGCATCGGGATCGACCCATACGAGCAGTACTTC
TRBJ2-7 | . | TRBV5-1 | . | CASSLANLYEQYF | TGCGCCAGCAGCCTGGCAAACTTATACGAGCAGTACTTC
TRBJ2-7 | few | TRBV20-1 | TRBD2 | CSVVREAIQYF | TGCAGTGTAGTGCGGGAGGCAATCCAGTACTTC
TRBJ1-1 | . | TRBV7-3 | . | CASSPFPGRDGTEAFF | TGTGCCAGCAGCCCCTTCCCCGGACGAGATGGCACTGAAGCTTTCTTT
TRBJ1-6 | . | TRBV28 | . | CASSLSFRDSPLHF | TGTGCCAGCAGTTTATCGTTCAGGGATTCACCCCTCCACTTT
TRBJ1-3 | . | TRBV28 | . | CASSPRRSKTAHSGNTIYF | TGTGCCAGCAGTCCCCGACGGAGTAAGACGGCACACTCTGGAAACACCATATATTTT